These 6 T cell receptor beta chains were sequenced from one sample in a study of blood T cell repertoires in COVID-19 (dated by TCRdb to about 2020). Libraries were prepared through the immunoSEQ multiplex PCR assay. This is the immuneACCESS table as TCRdb keeps it, with only in-frame sequences that have V and J called. A part of the clones is gone; compared with another copy, unresolved V genes explain less than half, and the rest is unexplained. In this sample the table shows about 68,000 clones, about 91% of which occur a single time. The ten top clones hold 7.3% of the sample. Sequenced: peripheral blood. The receptors were gathered from a man aged 35-49 years with COVID-19, enrolled during active disease.

J is TRBJ2-7 and V is TRBV6-5; D is perhaps TRBD1 (6 bases). There are 13 residues in the CDR3. Germline CDR1 and CDR2: MNHEY and SVGAGI. V was clipped by 6 bases and J by 0 bases, with 9 bases between them. The CDR3 DNA reads as TGTGCCAGCAGAAGGGACACCTCCTACGAGCAGTACTTC. Its translation is CASRRDTSYEQYF.

The chain combines TRBV19 with TRBJ1-1; perhaps TRBD1 as D (5 bases). Between the trimmed V and J ends, which lost 7 bases and 6 bases, there was a span of 15 bases. CDR1 and CDR2 from the germline V gene are LNHDA and SQIVND (reference sequence). The CDR3 has 13 residues. The CDR3 is CASTRGPGSEAFF. In DNA form, the CDR3 reads TGTGCCAGTACCAGAGGCCCAGGGTCTGAAGCTTTCTTT.

V usage is TRBV28 and J usage is TRBJ2-7; TRBD2 agrees at 8 bases. V lost 7 bases and J lost 4; bases outside the gene matches: 6. Germline V gives CDR1 MDHEN, CDR2 SYDVKM. The CDR3 contains 13 residues. The CDR3 coding sequence is TGTGCCAGCACTTCCGGGACTAGGTACGAGCAGTACTTC. Its protein product is CASTSGTRYEQYF.

This clone was seen a single time. The rearrangement links TRBV5-1 to TRBJ1-4; D is uncertain. Germline CDR1 SGHRS, CDR2 YFSETQ. This CDR3 comprises 16 residues. The V and J ends lost 4 bases and 7 bases respectively, with 20 bases between them. The chain's CDR3 is CASSPQAGVSAEKLFF. Here the CDR3 DNA reads TGCGCCAGCAGCCCCCAAGCCGGAGTAAGCGCTGAAAAACTGTTTTTT.

This chain links TRBV19 with TRBJ2-2; 9 bases match TRBD1. This CDR3 spans 15 amino acids. Trimming took 8 bases from V and 0 from J; bases not matched to a gene: 4. CDR1 is LNHDA and CDR2 is SQIVND in the germline V gene (reference sequence). The CDR3 region has the DNA TGTGCCAGTTTGGACAGGGGCCCGAACACCGGGGAGCTGTTTTTT. This encodes CASLDRGPNTGELFF.

This rearrangement joins TRBV10-3 to TRBJ2-1; the D is unclear. The CDR3 has 16 amino acids. V was cut by 0 bases and J by 0 bases, with 9 bases left in between. Germline CDR1 reads ENHRY; CDR2 reads SYGVKD. The CDR3 DNA reads TGTGCCATCAGTGAGTCTCACTCACGCTCCTACAATGAGCAGTTCTTC. Amino acid sequence: CAISESHSRSYNEQFF.